The 26 T cell receptor beta chains given below trace back to one sample, sequenced in a study of T cells in tuberculosis. The data were produced by immunoSEQ multiplex PCR, yet TCRdb's version contains in-frame clones alone and is incomplete. The sample yields roughly 40,000 clones, 95% seen once. Sequenced: PBMCs. These receptors originate from a donor aged 10 to 29 with latent tuberculosis or without tuberculosis infection.

The rearrangement uses TRBV5-4 and TRBJ2-5; TRBD2 matches 14 bases. Trimming cost V 4 bases and J 2 bases; bases outside gene matches: 4. The germline CDR1 and CDR2 sequences are SGHNT and YYREEE (reference sequence). The CDR3 extends over 16 amino acids. As DNA, the CDR3 is TGTGCCAGCAGCCCAGGGACTAGCGGGGGACAAGAGACCCAGTACTTC. As protein: CASSPGTSGGQETQYF. Variable domain in full (rest from reference TRBV5-4 and TRBJ2-5): ETGVTQSPTHLIKTRGQQVTLRCSSQSGHNTVSWYQQALGQGPQFIFQYYREEENGRGNFPPRFSGLQFPNYSSELNVNALELDDSALYLCASSPGTSGGQETQYFGPGTRLLVL.

The chain links TRBV20-1 to TRBJ2-3; the D is unclear. The CDR3 covers 11 residues. Between the trimmed V and J ends, which lost 2 bases and 6 bases, there was a span of 6 bases. CDR1 and CDR2 (germline): DFQATT, SNEGSKA (reference sequence). The chain's CDR3 is CSARFPDTQYF. The CDR3 DNA sequence: TGCAGTGCTAGATTCCCGGATACGCAGTATTTT.

This clone showed up just a few times. The chain carries TRBV28 and TRBJ2-3, with 11 bases lining up with TRBD2. CDR1 and CDR2 from the germline V gene are MDHEN and SYDVKM. The trim removed 4 bases at V and 3 bases at J, leaving 12 bases unmatched. CDR3 size: 18 residues. CDR3 loop: CASSSRLAGRSRTDTQYF. The DNA for the CDR3 is TGTGCCAGCAGTTCTCGACTAGCGGGGAGGTCTAGGACAGATACGCAGTATTTT.

The V call is TRBV2, the J call TRBJ2-5, with TRBD2 as a possible D gene (6 bases). Germline CDR1 and CDR2: SNHLY and FYNNEI. The CDR3 runs to 15 residues. The V end lost 2 bases, the J end lost 4 bases, and 14 bases lay between the germline ends. CDR3 in DNA: TGTGCCAGCAGTGAAATGGGCCTAGCGACAGAGACCCAGTACTTC. Protein product: CASSEMGLATETQYF.

This sequence joins TRBV2 and TRBJ2-2; perhaps TRBD1 as D (5 bases). The CDR3 totals 15 residues. V was cut by 4 bases and J by 7 bases, with 16 bases left in between. Per the germline V gene, CDR1 is SNHLY and CDR2 is FYNNEI. DNA of the CDR3: TGTGCCAGCAGTGGTCCAGGGAAGGTGGACGGGGAGCTGTTTTTT. Protein product: CASSGPGKVDGELFF.

The chain couples TRBV11-2 to TRBJ2-2, with D possibly matching TRBD2 (7 bases). Trimming left V 5 bases short and J 7 bases short, with 29 bases between. Germline CDR1 and CDR2: SGHAT and FQNNGV. This CDR3 is 19 amino acids long. The CDR3 spells CASSPTSARGAEFGGELFF. The CDR3, as DNA: TGTGCCAGCAGCCCCACCTCGGCCCGGGGGGCCGAATTCGGCGGGGAGCTGTTTTTT.

The V call is TRBV6-1, the J call TRBJ1-6; possibly TRBD1 for D (6 bases). Trimming removed 6 bases from V and 3 bases from J, with 12 bases in between. This CDR3 has 15 residues. Germline V gene data show CDR1 as MNHNS and CDR2 as SASEGT. As DNA, the CDR3 is TGTGCCAGCAGACACGGACAGTTCTATAATTCACCCCTCCACTTT. This translates into CASRHGQFYNSPLHF.

This clone is categorized as medium-sized. V and J are TRBV5-3 and TRBJ2-7; 11 bases align to TRBD2. TRBV5-3 qualifies as an ORF whose function is uncertain. The CDR3 is made up of 18 amino acids. With V trimmed by 4 bases and J by 3 bases, 15 bases remained unmatched. The chain's CDR3 is CARSLASPSGGPLYEQYF. The DNA of the CDR3 is TGTGCCAGAAGCCTAGCCTCCCCTAGCGGGGGGCCCCTCTACGAGCAGTACTTC.

The rearrangement links TRBV30 to TRBJ1-4; 7 bases agree with TRBD1. The junction had 8 bases not matched to a gene; V was cut back by 4 bases and J by 6 bases. The CDR3 totals 14 residues. The germline CDR1 and CDR2 sequences are GTSNPN and SVGIG (reference sequence). This CDR3 is CAWTWDSRDEKLFF. Written as DNA, the CDR3 is TGTGCCTGGACTTGGGACAGTCGGGATGAAAAACTGTTTTTT.

V gene TRBV5-6 combines with J gene TRBJ2-1; a possible D gene is TRBD1 (6 bases). In germline, CDR1 is SGHDT, CDR2 YYEEEE. Trimming stripped 4 bases from V and 4 bases from J, with 12 bases between. This CDR3 has 14 residues. The CDR3 reads CASSPYRAYNEQFF. The CDR3 bases are TGTGCCAGCAGCCCCTACAGGGCTTACAATGAGCAGTTCTTC.

The V call is TRBV9, the J call TRBJ1-4; D gene unclear. This CDR3 spans 14 amino acids. The germline V and J ends were trimmed by 0 bases and 8 bases, with 11 bases remaining between them. Germline V gene data show CDR1 as SGDLS and CDR2 as YYNGEE. CDR3 nucleotides: TGTGCCAGCAGCGTAGAAGGGAGGATGGAAAAACTGTTTTTT. The encoded protein is CASSVEGRMEKLFF. Full variable domain (rest looked up from reference TRBV9 and TRBJ1-4): DSGVTQTPKHLITATGQRVTLRCSPRSGDLSVYWYQQSLDQGLQFLIQYYNGEERAKGNILERFSAQQFPDLHSELNLSSLELGDSALYFCASSVEGRMEKLFFGSGTQLSVL.

V is TRBV4-3 and J is TRBJ1-4; D is possibly TRBD1 (5 bases). Germline CDR1 LGHNA, CDR2 YSLEER. The length of the CDR3 is 19 residues. V lost 0 bases and J 1 base, leaving 18 bases between the germline ends. The CDR3 reads CASSQDWPAGRETNEKLFF. The CDR3 DNA is TGCGCCAGCAGCCAAGATTGGCCAGCGGGGCGTGAAACTAATGAAAAACTGTTTTTT.

The chain couples TRBV4-3 to TRBJ2-2; 10 nucleotides match TRBD2. Per the germline V gene, CDR1 is LGHNA and CDR2 is YSLEER. V was clipped by 7 bases and J by 3 bases; unmatched bases: 5. The CDR3 is 15 residues long. The chain's CDR3 is CASTVGTSDTGELFF. The CDR3 DNA sequence: TGCGCCAGCACGGTGGGGACTAGCGACACCGGGGAGCTGTTTTTT.

V and J are TRBV28 and TRBJ1-6; TRBD1 is a possible D gene (5 bases). Germline V gene data show CDR1 as MDHEN and CDR2 as SYDVKM. This CDR3 comprises 12 residues. The V end was cut by 5 bases, the J end by 7 bases, with 6 bases between. CDR3 in DNA: TGTGCCAGCAGTCCAGGGAATTCACCCCTCCACTTT. Its protein is CASSPGNSPLHF.

The V and J genes are TRBV30 and TRBJ2-7; 7 nucleotides align to TRBD1. The junction had 3 bases not matched to a gene; V was cut back by 2 bases and J by 2 bases. The germline V gene encodes CDR1 GTSNPN and CDR2 SVGIG (reference sequence). The CDR3 spans 13 residues. The CDR3 loop is CAWSPGQTYEQYF. Here the CDR3 DNA reads TGTGCCTGGAGTCCGGGACAGACCTACGAGCAGTACTTC.

This clone has just one count. V gene TRBV5-1 combines with J gene TRBJ2-3; D may be TRBD1 (5 bases). This CDR3 spans 14 amino acids. Germline loops: CDR1 SGHRS, CDR2 YFSETQ. V was clipped by 0 bases and J by 4 bases, with 9 bases between them. Written as DNA, the CDR3 is TGCGCCAGCAGCTTGGGTTCAGGGCCAGATACGCAGTATTTT. Amino acids: CASSLGSGPDTQYF. The complete variable domain, with remaining parts taken from reference TRBV5-1 and TRBJ2-3, reads KAGVTQTPRYLIKTRGQQVTLSCSPISGHRSVSWYQQTPGQGLQFLFEYFSETQRNKGNFPGRFSGRQFSNSRSEMNVSTLELGDSALYLCASSLGSGPDTQYFGPGTRLTVL.

This clone occurred once. The chain joins TRBV7-2 to TRBJ2-1; weak D call: TRBD1 (6 bases). The germline V and J ends were trimmed by 8 bases and 5 bases, with 16 bases remaining between them. The CDR3 length is 14 residues. Per the germline V gene, CDR1 is SGHTA and CDR2 is FQGNSA. The CDR3 spells CASAWTVSDNEQFF. DNA of the CDR3: TGTGCCAGCGCGTGGACAGTTTCTGACAATGAGCAGTTCTTC.

The genes are TRBV5-6 and TRBJ1-6, with 10 bases matching TRBD1. The CDR3 runs to 14 residues. Germline lookup yields CDR1 SGHDT and CDR2 YYEEEE. Trimming at V came to 5 bases and at J to 11 bases, leaving 7 bases not matched to a gene. The CDR3 DNA sequence: TGTGCCAGCAGAAAACAGGACAGGGGGGCACCCCTCCACTTT. This translates into CASRKQDRGAPLHF.

The rearrangement links TRBV10-2 to TRBJ1-3, with TRBD1 matching over 7 bases. V lost 3 bases, J lost 6 bases, and 8 bases stayed unmatched. The CDR3 has 15 amino acids. Germline loops: CDR1 WSHSY, CDR2 SAAADI. DNA of the CDR3: TGCGCCAGCAGTGACCCGACAGGGCTTGCAAACACCATATATTTT. The encoded protein is CASSDPTGLANTIYF.

This chain joins TRBV28 and TRBJ2-7, with TRBD1 identical over 11 bases. The CDR3 spans 14 residues. Germline V lookup: CDR1 MDHEN, CDR2 SYDVKM. J gave up 4 bases and V 6 bases, and 5 bases lay outside the gene matches. In DNA, the CDR3 is TGTGCCAGCAGGGCGGACAGGGGGCTTTACGAGCAGTACTTC. As protein: CASRADRGLYEQYF. The variable domain in full, with the rest retrieved from reference TRBV28 and TRBJ2-7, is DVKVTQSSRYLVKRTGEKVFLECVQDMDHENMFWYRQDPGLGLRLIYFSYDVKMKEKGDIPEGYSVSREKKERFSLILESASTNQTSMYLCASRADRGLYEQYFGPGTRLTVT.

The chain uses TRBV4-1 and TRBJ2-5; D is undetermined. Germline loops: CDR1 MGHRA, CDR2 YSYEKL. The CDR3 has 15 amino acids. Trimming removed 1 base at V and 5 bases at J, with 14 bases between. CDR3 residues: CASSQAHPERETQYF. The CDR3 nucleotides are TGCGCCAGCAGCCAAGCTCACCCTGAGAGGGAGACCCAGTACTTC.

The gene calls are TRBV27 and TRBJ2-3, with a tentative D call TRBD2 (6 bases). V dropped 6 bases and J dropped 6 bases, with 19 bases sitting between them. CDR1 is MNHEY, CDR2 SMNVEV, per germline (reference sequence). The CDR3 spans 15 residues. CDR3 in amino acids: CASSPSRLVFDTQYF. CDR3 bases: TGTGCCAGCAGCCCCAGCCGACTAGTATTCGATACGCAGTATTTT.

The rearrangement joins TRBV2 to TRBJ2-5; possibly TRBD2 for D (7 bases). This CDR3 region has 16 residues. V was cut by 7 bases and J by 5 bases, with 23 bases left in between. In germline, CDR1 is SNHLY, CDR2 FYNNEI. Written as DNA, the CDR3 is TGTGCCAGCACCAAGTCATTGGCGGGGGCCTGGGAGACCCAGTACTTC. Its translation: CASTKSLAGAWETQYF.

The chain couples TRBV4-1 to TRBJ2-7; D ambiguous. Germline CDR1 is MGHRA and CDR2 is YSYEKL. This CDR3 has 14 amino acids. Trimming removed 7 bases from V and 5 bases from J, with 18 bases in between. This chain's CDR3 is CASTRDTLPNEQYF. Written as DNA, the CDR3 is TGCGCCAGCACGAGAGACACCCTCCCCAACGAGCAGTACTTC.

Notes on this clone: The sample contains more than one DNA sequence encoding this CDR3. This chain connects TRBV27 to TRBJ2-7; 8 nucleotides align to TRBD1. Germline CDR1 reads MNHEY; CDR2 reads SMNVEV (reference sequence). The CDR3 extends over 12 amino acids. After removal of 6 bases from V and 2 bases from J, the junction contained 0 bases not matched to a gene. The CDR3 DNA sequence: TGTGCCAGCAGGACAGGGGCCTACGAGCAGTACTTC. Translation gives CASRTGAYEQYF.

On this clone itself: Other DNA sequences in this specimen translate into the identical CDR3. V usage is TRBV30 and J usage is TRBJ1-1; TRBD1 aligns across 7 bases. This CDR3 spans 13 amino acids. Germline loops: CDR1 GTSNPN, CDR2 SVGIG (reference sequence). V dropped 3 bases and J dropped 4; count of bases not matched to a gene: 5. The CDR3 loop is CAWSRQGGTEAFF. CDR3 sequence (DNA): TGTGCCTGGAGCAGGCAGGGGGGCACTGAAGCTTTCTTT.